This T cell receptor beta chain is drawn from a study of T-cell reconstitution after alpha-beta-depleted transplantation in children. This CDR3 is built from 14 residues. V gave up 1 base and J gave up 2 bases, with 8 bases separating them. Germline V gene lookup returns CDR1 SGHAT and CDR2 FQNNGV. Findings and caveats of the study: T-cell counts and diversity at one year following transplant were attributed mainly to newly produced T cells. The study traced high day-60 TCRbeta diversity in some patients to surviving recipient T cells and thymic progenitors. Expanded graft clones numbering several hundred reportedly gave rise to alpha-beta T cells about two months after transplant.

This clonotype was counted between two and nine times. Its specificity is unknown. Using unique molecular identifiers, the investigators prepared the TCRbeta library. Each CDR3 protein gets one entry after TCRdb re-called the PCR reads with MiXCR. The profile shows fewer than 550,000 distinct CDR3 sequences, approximately 10% of them singletons. Specimen: PBMCs, mostly from graft donor cells, collected 180 days after TCRalphabeta/CD19-depleted stem cell transplant. V gene TRBV11-2 combines with J gene TRBJ1-2; D unresolved. This TCR came from a female patient aged 2-15 years who had a stem cell transplant for aplastic anemia, so the T cells may come from the graft donor. The CDR3 loop is CASSLAAENYGYTF. As DNA, the CDR3 is TGTGCCAGCAGCTTAGCGGCAGAAAACTATGGCTACACCTTC.